Below, 12 T cell receptor beta chains from the same sample are listed, as sequenced in a study of Graves' ophthalmopathy and Graves' hyperthyroidism (dated by TCRdb to between 2018 and 2020). This sample was sequenced with an Illumina HiSeq 2000. For repertoire sequencing, the TCR beta CDR3 regions were amplified from RNA transcripts. The first round of RT-PCR was done with HTBI primers and the Qiagen OneStep RT-PCR kit, and was followed by a second round of multiplex PCR, then size selection and purification. TCRdb's own reprocessing of the public reads used fastp at Q25 and MiXCR and kept productive beta chains. One record per CDR3 amino acid sequence lists the most common genes and DNA. The sample profile shows roughly 420,000 distinct CDR3 sequences; around 21% of them were found once. Of the sample, approximately 3% is held by the ten largest clones. Sequencing used peripheral blood. These receptors were collected from a woman younger than 35 with stable Graves' hyperthyroidism. Donor details come from another sample of the same person, matched by shared clones.

This clonotype came up a few times. The rearrangement uses TRBV20-1 and TRBJ2-7; perhaps D is TRBD1 or TRBD2 (5 bases each). Looked up from germline, CDR1 is DFQATT and CDR2 is SNEGSKA (reference sequence). The V end was cut by 6 bases, the J end by 11 bases, with 23 bases between. The CDR3 spans 13 residues. In DNA form, the CDR3 reads TGCAGTGCCGGGGACCTCCGCTGGCCCGGGGAGTACTTC. As protein: CSAGDLRWPGEYF.

This clonotype came up many times. This chain connects TRBV27 to TRBJ2-7; a possible D gene is TRBD1 (7 bases). Germline-derived CDR1 and CDR2 are MNHEY and SMNVEV (reference sequence). V lost 8 bases to trimming and J lost 5 bases, with 25 bases between them. The CDR3 runs to 16 residues. The CDR3: CASGMRKTGRIHEQYF. The CDR3 coding sequence is TGTGCCAGCGGAATGAGGAAGACAGGGAGGATCCACGAGCAGTACTTC.

This clonotype has ten or more counts. The genes are TRBV25-1 and TRBJ2-7, with D possibly being TRBD1 or TRBD2 (5 bases each). The germline V gene has CDR1 MGHDK and CDR2 SYGVNS. The CDR3 is made up of 16 amino acids. V lost 1 base, J lost 3 bases, and 16 bases lay in between. The CDR3, as DNA: TGTGCCAGCAGTGAATGGGGTGAGGGGACGGGCTACGAGCAGTACTTC. Protein: CASSEWGEGTGYEQYF.

This clonotype was observed at least ten times. The chain joins TRBV29-1 to TRBJ2-7, with 13 nucleotides matching TRBD2. V gave up 6 bases and J gave up 1 base; unmatched junction bases: 3. The CDR3 loop spans 14 amino acids. Germline V gives CDR1 SQVTM, CDR2 ANQGSEA. Here the CDR3 reads CSVEGLAGSYEQYF. The CDR3 DNA reads as TGCAGCGTAGAGGGACTAGCGGGGTCCTACGAGCAGTACTTC.

Many counts were recorded for this clonotype. The V call is TRBV20-1, the J call TRBJ2-2; 9 nucleotides align to TRBD1. V was clipped by 0 bases and J by 4 bases; unmatched bases: 6. The CDR3 has 16 amino acids. CDR1 and CDR2 (germline): DFQATT, SNEGSKA (reference sequence). The CDR3 DNA is TGCAGTGCTAGAGATTGGGGACAGGGACCCACCGGGGAGCTGTTTTTT. The encoded protein is CSARDWGQGPTGELFF.

This clonotype was picked up many times. This sequence joins TRBV7-2 and TRBJ2-7; TRBD1 matches 8 bases. The CDR3 loop spans 14 amino acids. Germline assignment: CDR1 SGHTA and CDR2 FQGNSA. V gave up 5 bases and J gave up 7 bases; unmatched junction bases: 10. Here the CDR3 reads CASSMRTGLKEQYF. The CDR3 DNA is TGTGCCAGCAGCATGAGGACAGGGTTAAAAGAGCAGTACTTC.

The sample holds one count of this clonotype. The chain is built from TRBV20-1 and TRBJ1-6, with unresolved D. This CDR3 has 17 amino acids. V lost 6 bases and J 0 bases, leaving 18 bases between the germline ends. In germline, CDR1 is DFQATT, CDR2 SNEGSKA (reference sequence). This CDR3 is CSAASVGASSYNSPLHF. The DNA of the CDR3 is TGCAGTGCGGCGTCGGTGGGCGCCAGCTCCTATAATTCACCCCTCCACTTT.

The chain has TRBV27 and TRBJ1-2; possible D gene TRBD1, 5 bases. This CDR3 region has 16 residues. Trimming stripped 0 bases from V and 5 bases from J, with 16 bases between. Germline assignment: CDR1 MNHEY and CDR2 SMNVEV (reference sequence). The CDR3, as DNA: TGTGCCAGCAGTTTATCCCAGGGTCGGAGAAGATATGGCTACACCTTC. Its protein product is CASSLSQGRRRYGYTF.

This chain connects TRBV2 to TRBJ2-2; D perhaps matches TRBD2 (5 bases). Trimming took 4 bases from V and 6 from J, leaving 21 bases between them. Germline V gives CDR1 SNHLY, CDR2 FYNNEI. The CDR3 loop spans 17 amino acids. The CDR3 region is CASSALKELAKAGELFF. The CDR3 bases are TGTGCCAGCAGTGCGCTAAAGGAATTAGCGAAAGCCGGGGAGCTGTTTTTT.

In its sample, this clonotype was seen many times. The V call is TRBV20-1, the J call TRBJ2-7; TRBD1 matches at 10 bases. CDR1 is DFQATT and CDR2 is SNEGSKA in the germline V gene (reference sequence). This CDR3 is built from 15 residues. The V and J ends lost 0 bases and 7 bases, in that order; junction bases with no gene match: 9. CDR3 sequence reads: CSARDRDRGWTEQYF. The CDR3 DNA sequence: TGCAGTGCTAGAGATCGGGACAGGGGATGGACGGAGCAGTACTTC.

This clonotype has more than one count but fewer than ten. The gene calls are TRBV12-3 or TRBV12-4 and TRBJ1-2, with D maybe TRBD1 (5 bases). V lost 2 bases and J 7 bases, leaving 8 bases between the germline ends. The CDR3 has 12 amino acids. As DNA, the CDR3 is TGTGCCAGCAGTTTAAGACAGACTGGCTACACCTTC. Amino acids: CASSLRQTGYTF.

This clonotype was counted many times. This chain links TRBV12-3 or TRBV12-4 with TRBJ2-7; TRBD2 matches at 9 bases. Trimming cost V 5 bases and J 0 bases; bases outside gene matches: 8. This CDR3 has 16 residues. The CDR3 loop is CASSPLLAGDSYEQYF. The CDR3 nucleotides are TGTGCCAGCAGTCCCCTACTAGCGGGTGACTCCTACGAGCAGTACTTC.